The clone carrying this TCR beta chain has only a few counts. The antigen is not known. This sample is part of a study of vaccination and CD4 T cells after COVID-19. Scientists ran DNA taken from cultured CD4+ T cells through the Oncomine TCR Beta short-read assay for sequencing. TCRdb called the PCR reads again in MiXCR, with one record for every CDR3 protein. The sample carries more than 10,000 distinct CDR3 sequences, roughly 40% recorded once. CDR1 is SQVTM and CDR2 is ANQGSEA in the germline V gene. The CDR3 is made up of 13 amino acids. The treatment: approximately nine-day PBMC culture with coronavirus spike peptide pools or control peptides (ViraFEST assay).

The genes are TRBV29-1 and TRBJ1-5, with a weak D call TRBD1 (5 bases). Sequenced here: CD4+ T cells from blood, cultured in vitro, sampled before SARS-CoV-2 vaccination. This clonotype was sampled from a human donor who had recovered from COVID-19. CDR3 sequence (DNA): TGCAGTGTCCAGCAGGGCCTAAATCAGCCCCAGCATTTT. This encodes CSVQQGLNQPQHF.